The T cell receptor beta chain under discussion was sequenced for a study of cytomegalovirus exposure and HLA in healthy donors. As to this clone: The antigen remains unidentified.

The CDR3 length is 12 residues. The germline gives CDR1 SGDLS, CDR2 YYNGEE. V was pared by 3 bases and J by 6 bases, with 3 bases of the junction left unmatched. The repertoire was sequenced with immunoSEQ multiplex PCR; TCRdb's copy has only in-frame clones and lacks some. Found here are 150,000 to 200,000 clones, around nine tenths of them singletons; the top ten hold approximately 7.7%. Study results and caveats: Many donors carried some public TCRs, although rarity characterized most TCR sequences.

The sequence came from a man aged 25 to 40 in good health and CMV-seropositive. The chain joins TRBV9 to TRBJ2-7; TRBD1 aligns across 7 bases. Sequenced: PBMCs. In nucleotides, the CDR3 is TGTGCCAGCAGCGGACAGGGTCCCGAGCAGTACTTC. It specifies CASSGQGPEQYF.